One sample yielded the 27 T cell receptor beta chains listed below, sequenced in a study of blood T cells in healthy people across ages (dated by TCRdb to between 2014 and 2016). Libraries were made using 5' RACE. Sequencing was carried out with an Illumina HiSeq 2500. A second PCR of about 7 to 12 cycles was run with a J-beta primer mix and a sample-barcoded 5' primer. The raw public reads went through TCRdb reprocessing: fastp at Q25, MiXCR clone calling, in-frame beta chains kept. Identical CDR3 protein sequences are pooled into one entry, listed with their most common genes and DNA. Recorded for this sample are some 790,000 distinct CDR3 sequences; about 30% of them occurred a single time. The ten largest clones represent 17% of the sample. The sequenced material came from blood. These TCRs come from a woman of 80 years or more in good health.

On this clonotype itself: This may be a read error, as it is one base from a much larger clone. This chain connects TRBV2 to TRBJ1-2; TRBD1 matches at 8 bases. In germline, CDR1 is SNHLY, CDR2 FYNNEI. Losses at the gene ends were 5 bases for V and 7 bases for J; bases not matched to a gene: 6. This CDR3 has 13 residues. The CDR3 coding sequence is TGTGCCAGCAGTATGGACAGGGTAGCTGGCTACACCTTC. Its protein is CASSMDRVAGYTF.

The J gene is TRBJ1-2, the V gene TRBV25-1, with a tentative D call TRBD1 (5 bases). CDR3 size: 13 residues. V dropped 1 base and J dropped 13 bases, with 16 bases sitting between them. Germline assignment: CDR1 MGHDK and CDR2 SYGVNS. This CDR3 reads CASSEWPQGDLTF. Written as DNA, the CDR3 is TGTGCCAGCAGTGAATGGCCCCAGGGAGATCTCACCTTC.

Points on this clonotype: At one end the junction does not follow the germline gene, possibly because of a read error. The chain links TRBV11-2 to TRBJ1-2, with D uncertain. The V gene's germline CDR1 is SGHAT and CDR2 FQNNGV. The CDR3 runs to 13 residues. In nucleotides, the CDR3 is TGTGCCGGCAGCGCTGCAGCTAACTATGGCTACACCTTC. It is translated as CAGSAAANYGYTF.

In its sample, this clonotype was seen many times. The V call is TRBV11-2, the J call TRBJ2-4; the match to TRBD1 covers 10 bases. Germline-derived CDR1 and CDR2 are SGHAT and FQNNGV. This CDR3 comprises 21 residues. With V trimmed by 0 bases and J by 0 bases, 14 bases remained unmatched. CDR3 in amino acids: CASSLDLPGQGWGVAKNIQYF. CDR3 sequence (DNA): TGTGCCAGCAGCTTAGACCTCCCGGGACAGGGGTGGGGAGTAGCCAAAAACATTCAGTACTTC. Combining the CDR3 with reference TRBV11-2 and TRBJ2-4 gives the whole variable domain EAGVAQSPRYKIIEKRQSVAFWCNPISGHATLYWYQQILGQGPKLLIQFQNNGVVDDSQLPKDRFSAERLKGVDSTLKIQPAKLEDSAVYLCASSLDLPGQGWGVAKNIQYFGAGTRLSVL.

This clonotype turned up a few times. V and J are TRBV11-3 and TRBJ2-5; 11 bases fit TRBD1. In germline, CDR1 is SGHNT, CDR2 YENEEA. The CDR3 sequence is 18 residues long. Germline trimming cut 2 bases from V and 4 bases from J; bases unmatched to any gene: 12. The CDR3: CASSLFPPRTGGGETQYF. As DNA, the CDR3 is TGTGCCAGCAGCTTATTCCCGCCGAGGACAGGGGGCGGAGAGACCCAGTACTTC.

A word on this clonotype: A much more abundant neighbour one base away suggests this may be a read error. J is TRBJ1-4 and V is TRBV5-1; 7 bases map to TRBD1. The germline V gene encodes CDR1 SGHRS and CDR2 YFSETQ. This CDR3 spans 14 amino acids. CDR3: CASSSGQVNEKRFF. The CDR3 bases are TGCGCCAGCAGCTCCGGACAGGTTAATGAAAAACGGTTTTTT.

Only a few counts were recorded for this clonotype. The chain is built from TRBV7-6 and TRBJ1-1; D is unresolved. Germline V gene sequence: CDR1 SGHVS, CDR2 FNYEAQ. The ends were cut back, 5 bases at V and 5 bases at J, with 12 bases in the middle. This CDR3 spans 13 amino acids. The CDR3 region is CASSLNMMTEAFF. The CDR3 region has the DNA TGTGCCAGCAGCCTAAATATGATGACTGAAGCTTTCTTT.

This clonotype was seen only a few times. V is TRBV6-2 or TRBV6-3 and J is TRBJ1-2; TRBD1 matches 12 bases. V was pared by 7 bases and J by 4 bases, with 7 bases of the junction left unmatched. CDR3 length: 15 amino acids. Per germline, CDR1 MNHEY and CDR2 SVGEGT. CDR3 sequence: CASTDGGQGAYGYTF. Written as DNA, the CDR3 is TGTGCCAGCACCGACGGGGGACAGGGGGCCTATGGCTACACCTTC.

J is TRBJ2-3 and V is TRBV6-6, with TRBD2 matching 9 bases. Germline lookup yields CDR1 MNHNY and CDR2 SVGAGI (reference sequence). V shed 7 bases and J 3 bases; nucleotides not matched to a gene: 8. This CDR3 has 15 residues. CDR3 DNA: TGTGCCAGCAATCGCCGCGGGGGGGCGACAGATACGCAGTATTTT. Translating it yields CASNRRGGATDTQYF.

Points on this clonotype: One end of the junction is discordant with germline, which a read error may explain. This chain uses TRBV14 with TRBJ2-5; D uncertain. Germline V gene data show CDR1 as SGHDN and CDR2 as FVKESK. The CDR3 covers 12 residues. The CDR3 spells CASGQVGPTQYF. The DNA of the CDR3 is TGTGCCAGCGGCCAAGTGGGTCCGACCCAGTACTTC. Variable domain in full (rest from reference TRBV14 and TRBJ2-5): EAGVTQFPSHSVIEKGQTVTLRCDPISGHDNLYWYRRVMGKEIKFLLHFVKESKQDESGMPNNRFLAERTGGTYSTLKVQPAELEDSGVYFCASGQVGPTQYFGPGTRLLVL.

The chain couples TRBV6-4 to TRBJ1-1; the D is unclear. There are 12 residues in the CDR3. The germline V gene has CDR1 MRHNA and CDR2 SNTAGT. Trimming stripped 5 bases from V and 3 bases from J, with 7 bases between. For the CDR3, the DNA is TGTGCCAGCAGTACCCGAGACACTGAAGCTTTCTTT. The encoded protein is CASSTRDTEAFF.

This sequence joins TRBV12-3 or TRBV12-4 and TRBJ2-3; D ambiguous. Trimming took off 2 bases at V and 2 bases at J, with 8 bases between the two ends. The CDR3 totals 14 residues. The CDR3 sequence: CASSLSLPTDTQYF. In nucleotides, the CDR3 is TGTGCCAGCAGTTTAAGCCTGCCCACAGATACGCAGTATTTT.

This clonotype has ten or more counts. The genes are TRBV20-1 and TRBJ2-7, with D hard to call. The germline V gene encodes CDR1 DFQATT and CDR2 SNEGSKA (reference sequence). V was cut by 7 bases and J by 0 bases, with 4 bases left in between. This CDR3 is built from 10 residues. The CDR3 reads CSGCSYEQYF. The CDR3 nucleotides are TGCAGTGGGTGCTCCTACGAGCAGTACTTC.

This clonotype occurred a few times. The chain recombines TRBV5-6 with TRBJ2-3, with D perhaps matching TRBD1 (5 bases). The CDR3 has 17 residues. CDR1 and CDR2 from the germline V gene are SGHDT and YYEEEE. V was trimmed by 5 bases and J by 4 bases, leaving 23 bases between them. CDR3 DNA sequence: TGTGCCAGCAGTGGGGCGACGGTACCGCACACGGCAGATACGCAGTATTTT. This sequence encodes CASSGATVPHTADTQYF. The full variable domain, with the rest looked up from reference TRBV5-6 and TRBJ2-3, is DAGVTQSPTHLIKTRGQQVTLRCSPKSGHDTVSWYQQALGQGPQFIFQYYEEEERQRGNFPDRFSGHQFPNYSSELNVNALLLGDSALYLCASSGATVPHTADTQYFGPGTRLTVL.

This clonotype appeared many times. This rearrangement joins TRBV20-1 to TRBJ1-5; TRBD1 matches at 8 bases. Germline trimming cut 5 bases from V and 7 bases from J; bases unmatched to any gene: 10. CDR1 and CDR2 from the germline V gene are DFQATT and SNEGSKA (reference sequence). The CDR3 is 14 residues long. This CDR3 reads CSARRDRRHQPQHF. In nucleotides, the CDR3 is TGCAGTGCTCGCCGGGACAGGAGACACCAGCCCCAGCATTTT.

CDR3 in amino acids: CASSPASTGVRKTQYF. CDR3 DNA sequence: TGTGCCAGCAGCCCCGCCTCGACAGGGGTCAGGAAGACCCAGTACTTC. The chain carries TRBV7-2 and TRBJ2-5; 8 bases map to TRBD1. V dropped 5 bases and J dropped 6; count of bases not matched to a gene: 14. CDR3 length: 16 residues. Per the germline V gene, CDR1 is SGHTA and CDR2 is FQGNSA.

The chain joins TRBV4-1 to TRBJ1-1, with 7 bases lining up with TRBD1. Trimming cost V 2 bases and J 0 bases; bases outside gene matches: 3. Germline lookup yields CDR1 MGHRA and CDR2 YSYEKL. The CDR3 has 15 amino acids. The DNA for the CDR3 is TGCGCCAGCAGCCAATCGACAGGGTTGAACACTGAAGCTTTCTTT. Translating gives CASSQSTGLNTEAFF.

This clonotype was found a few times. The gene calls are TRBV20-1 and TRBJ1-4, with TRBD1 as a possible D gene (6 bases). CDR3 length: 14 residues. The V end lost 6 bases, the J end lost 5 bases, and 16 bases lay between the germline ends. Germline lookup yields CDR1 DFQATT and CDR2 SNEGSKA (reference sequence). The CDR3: CSAQLGGVNEKLFF. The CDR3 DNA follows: TGCAGTGCCCAGCTAGGGGGAGTAAATGAAAAACTGTTTTTT.

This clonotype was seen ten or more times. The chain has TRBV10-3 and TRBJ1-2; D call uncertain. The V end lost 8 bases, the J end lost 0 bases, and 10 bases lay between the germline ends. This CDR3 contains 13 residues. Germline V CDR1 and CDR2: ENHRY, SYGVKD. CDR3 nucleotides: TGTGCCATCGCCGGGTTCCCTAACTATGGCTACACCTTC. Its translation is CAIAGFPNYGYTF.

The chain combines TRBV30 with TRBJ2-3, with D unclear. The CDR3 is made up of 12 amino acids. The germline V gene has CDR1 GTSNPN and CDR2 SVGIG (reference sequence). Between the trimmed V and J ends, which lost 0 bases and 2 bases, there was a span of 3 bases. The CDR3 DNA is TGTGCCTGGAGTGTGACCACAGATACGCAGTATTTT. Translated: CAWSVTTDTQYF.

For the CDR3, the DNA is TGCGCCAGCAGCTGGGGCAGAAATAATTCACCCCTCCACTTT. It is translated as CASSWGRNNSPLHF. V usage is TRBV5-1 and J usage is TRBJ1-6, with D maybe TRBD1 (5 bases). Germline lookup yields CDR1 SGHRS and CDR2 YFSETQ. This CDR3 contains 14 residues. V lost 3 bases and J lost 5, with 9 bases in between.

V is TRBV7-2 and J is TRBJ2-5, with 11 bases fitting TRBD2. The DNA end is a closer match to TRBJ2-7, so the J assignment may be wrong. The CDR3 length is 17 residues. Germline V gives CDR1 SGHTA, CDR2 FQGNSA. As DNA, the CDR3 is TGTGCCAGCAGCAGGGGACTAGCGGACACTCCCGCCCACGAGCAGTACTTC. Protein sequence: CASSRGLADTPAHEQYF.

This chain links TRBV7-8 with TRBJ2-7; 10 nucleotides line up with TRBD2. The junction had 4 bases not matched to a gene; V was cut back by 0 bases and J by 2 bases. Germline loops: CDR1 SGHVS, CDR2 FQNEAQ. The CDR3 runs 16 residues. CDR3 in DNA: TGTGCCAGCAGCTTAGCCCAGCGGGAGGGCGCCTACGAGCAGTACTTC. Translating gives CASSLAQREGAYEQYF.

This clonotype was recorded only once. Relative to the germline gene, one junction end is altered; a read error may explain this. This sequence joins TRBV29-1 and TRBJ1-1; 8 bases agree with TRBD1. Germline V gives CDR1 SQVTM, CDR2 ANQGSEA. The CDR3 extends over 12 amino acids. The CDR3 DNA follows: TGCAGCGCGGAGGACAGGGTCACTGAAACTTTCTTT. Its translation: CSAEDRVTETFF.

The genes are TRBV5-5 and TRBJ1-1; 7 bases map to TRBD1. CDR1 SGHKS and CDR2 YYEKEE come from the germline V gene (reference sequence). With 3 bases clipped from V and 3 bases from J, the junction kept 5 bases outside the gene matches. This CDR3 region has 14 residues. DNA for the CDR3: TGTGCCAGCAGCTCCTGGCAGGGGGACACTGAAGCTTTCTTT. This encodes CASSSWQGDTEAFF.

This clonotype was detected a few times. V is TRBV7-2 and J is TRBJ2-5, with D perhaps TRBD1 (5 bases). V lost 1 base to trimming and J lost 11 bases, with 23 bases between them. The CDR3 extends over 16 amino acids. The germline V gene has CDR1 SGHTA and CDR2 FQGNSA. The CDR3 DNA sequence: TGTGCCAGCAGCTTAGTTATTTCGGACACTAAGGTTGAGCAGTACTTC. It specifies CASSLVISDTKVEQYF.

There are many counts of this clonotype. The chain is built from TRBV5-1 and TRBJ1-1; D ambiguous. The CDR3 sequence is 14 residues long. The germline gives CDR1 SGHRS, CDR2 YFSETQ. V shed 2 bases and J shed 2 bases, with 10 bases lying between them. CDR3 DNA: TGCGCCAGCAGCTTACAGAGCTATAACACTGAAGCTTTCTTT. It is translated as CASSLQSYNTEAFF.